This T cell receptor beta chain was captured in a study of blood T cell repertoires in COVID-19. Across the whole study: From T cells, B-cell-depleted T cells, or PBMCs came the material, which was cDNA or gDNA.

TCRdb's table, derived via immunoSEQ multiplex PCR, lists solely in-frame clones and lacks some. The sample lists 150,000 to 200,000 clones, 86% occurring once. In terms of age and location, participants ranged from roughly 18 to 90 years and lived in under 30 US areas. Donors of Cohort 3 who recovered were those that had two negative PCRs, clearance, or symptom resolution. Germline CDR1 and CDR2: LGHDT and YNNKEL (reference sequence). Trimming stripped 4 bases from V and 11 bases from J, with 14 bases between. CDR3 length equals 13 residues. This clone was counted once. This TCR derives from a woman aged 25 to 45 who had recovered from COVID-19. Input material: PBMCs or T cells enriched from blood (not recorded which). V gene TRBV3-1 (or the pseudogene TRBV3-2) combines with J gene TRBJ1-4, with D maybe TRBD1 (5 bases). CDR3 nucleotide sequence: TGTGCCAGCAGCCCCGCGGGACTGCGGAAACTGTTTTTT. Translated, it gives CASSPAGLRKLFF.